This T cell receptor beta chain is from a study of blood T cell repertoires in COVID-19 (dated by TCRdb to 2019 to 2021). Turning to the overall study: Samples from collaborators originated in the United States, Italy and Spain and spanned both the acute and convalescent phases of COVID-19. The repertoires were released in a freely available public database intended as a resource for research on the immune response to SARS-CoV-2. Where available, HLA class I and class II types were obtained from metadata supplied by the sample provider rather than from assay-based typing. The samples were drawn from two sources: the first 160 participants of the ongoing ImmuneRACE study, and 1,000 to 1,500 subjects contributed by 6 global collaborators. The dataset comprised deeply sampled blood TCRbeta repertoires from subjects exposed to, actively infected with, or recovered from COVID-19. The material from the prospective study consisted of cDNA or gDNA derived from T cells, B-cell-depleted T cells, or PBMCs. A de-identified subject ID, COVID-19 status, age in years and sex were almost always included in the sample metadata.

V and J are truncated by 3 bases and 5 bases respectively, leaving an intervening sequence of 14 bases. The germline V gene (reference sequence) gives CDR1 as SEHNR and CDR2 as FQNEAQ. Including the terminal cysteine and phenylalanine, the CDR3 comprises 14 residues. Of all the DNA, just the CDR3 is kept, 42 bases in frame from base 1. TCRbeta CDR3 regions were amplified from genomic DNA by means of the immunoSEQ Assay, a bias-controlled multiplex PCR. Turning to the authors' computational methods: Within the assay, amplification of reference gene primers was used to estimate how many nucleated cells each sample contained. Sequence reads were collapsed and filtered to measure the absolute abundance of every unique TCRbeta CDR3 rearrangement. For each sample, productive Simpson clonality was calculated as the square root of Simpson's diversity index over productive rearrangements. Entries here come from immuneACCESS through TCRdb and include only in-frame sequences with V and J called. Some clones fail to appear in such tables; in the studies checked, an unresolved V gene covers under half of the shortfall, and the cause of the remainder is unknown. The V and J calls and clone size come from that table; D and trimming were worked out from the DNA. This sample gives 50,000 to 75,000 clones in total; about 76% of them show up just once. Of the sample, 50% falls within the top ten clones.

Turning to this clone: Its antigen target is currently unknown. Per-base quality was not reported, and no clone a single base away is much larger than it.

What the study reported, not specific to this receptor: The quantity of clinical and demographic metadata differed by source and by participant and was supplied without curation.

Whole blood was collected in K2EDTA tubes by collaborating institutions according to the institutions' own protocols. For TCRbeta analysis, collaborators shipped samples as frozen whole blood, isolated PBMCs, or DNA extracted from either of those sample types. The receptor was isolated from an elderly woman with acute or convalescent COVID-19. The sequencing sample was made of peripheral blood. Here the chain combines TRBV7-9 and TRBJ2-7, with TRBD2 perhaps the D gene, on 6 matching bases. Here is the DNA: TGTGCCAGCAGCTTTTCGGAGGGGACCAACGAGCAGTACTTC. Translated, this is CASSFSEGTNEQYF.